The T cell receptor (beta chain) under discussion was sequenced for a study of PD-L1 blockade in urothelial cancer. Study summary: Researchers looked at the blood 3 weeks (second dose) and 6 weeks after treatment began. There were a median of around 140,000 T cells in blood samples.

Data came from immunoSEQ multiplex PCR; TCRdb stores just in-frame clones and leaves some out. The sample consists of just over 50,000 clones, around 88% of them appearing once. The ends lost 8 bases at V and 0 bases at J; junction bases unmatched: 4. CDR3 length: 13 amino acids. Germline loops: CDR1 MNHEY, CDR2 SMNVEV (reference sequence). This specimen consisted of PBMCs, obtained around atezolizumab (anti-PD-L1) treatment. The TCR originated in a man aged 55-75 years with urothelial cancer. V usage is TRBV27 and J usage is TRBJ2-7, with 7 bases fitting TRBD1. The CDR3, as DNA: TGTGCCAGCGGATACAGGGGCTCCTACGAGCAGTACTTC. Translating gives CASGYRGSYEQYF.